The rows below give T cell receptor beta chains drawn from one sample of a study of shared T cell receptors in the human thymus. Here immunoSEQ multiplex PCR was the method, and the copy in TCRdb shows in-frame clones only, minus some. The top ten clones hold around 0.01% of a sample with 500,000 to 750,000 clones, approximately 88% of them seen once. These same data were also listed under a study on human thymus T cells.

Source material: thymocytes. The origin of the receptors is a boy in the first two years of life with a congenital heart defect. The CDR3 runs from the conserved cysteine through the conserved F or W. The D gene is left open where the match is weak. Clone size is given for some rows only: seen once, a few or many times, or a class if the clone is expanded.

d_call,clone_size,v_call,j_call,cdr3_aa,cdr3_nt
TRBD1,-,TRBV7-8,TRBJ2-3,CASSINRGTAGDTQYF,TGTGCCAGCAGCATCAATAGGGGGACAGCCGGAGATACGCAGTATTTT
-,-,TRBV6-1,TRBJ2-7,CASSERGGQGSLYEQYF,TGTGCCAGCAGTGAGAGGGGCGGGCAGGGGTCCCTCTACGAGCAGTACTTC
TRBD1,-,TRBV2,TRBJ1-4,CASSVGQGHEKLFF,TGTGCCAGCAGTGTGGGACAGGGGCATGAAAAACTGTTTTTT
-,-,TRBV28,TRBJ2-1,CASSLEQEYNEQFF,TGTGCCAGCAGTTTAGAACAGGAGTACAATGAGCAGTTCTTC
-,-,TRBV21-1,TRBJ2-5,CASPKAGGAQETQYF,TGTGCCAGCCCAAAAGCGGGAGGGGCCCAAGAGACCCAGTACTTC
-,-,TRBV4-1,TRBJ2-5,CASSSRDNQETQYF,TGCGCCAGCAGCAGCCGGGACAACCAAGAGACCCAGTACTTC
TRBD2,-,TRBV4-1,TRBJ2-1,CASSHPLNPSGRANRPFNEQFF,TGCGCCAGCAGCCATCCCCTAAACCCTAGCGGGAGGGCCAACCGACCCTTCAATGAGCAGTTCTTC
-,-,TRBV7-9,TRBJ2-1,CASSSRPSGKQFF,TGTGCCAGCAGCTCCCGCCCGAGCGGAAAGCAGTTCTTC
-,-,TRBV27,TRBJ1-2,CASSDSFPPRSYTF,TGTGCCAGCAGCGACAGCTTCCCCCCTAGGAGCTACACCTTC
TRBD2,-,TRBV4-1,TRBJ2-1,CASSQESGSCGEQFF,TGCGCCAGCAGCCAAGAAAGCGGGAGCTGTGGTGAGCAGTTCTTC
TRBD2,-,TRBV4-2,TRBJ2-5,CASSQGGTSGSRETQYF,TGTGCCAGCAGCCAAGGTGGAACTAGCGGCTCCCGGGAGACCCAGTACTTC
-,few,TRBV18,TRBJ1-1,CASSLQRGRNTEAFF,TGTGCCAGCTCACTACAAAGGGGGAGGAACACTGAAGCTTTCTTT
TRBD2,once,TRBV4-3,TRBJ2-7,CASSPSGRPYYEQYF,TGCGCCAGCAGCCCTAGCGGGAGACCCTATTACGAGCAGTACTTC
-,-,TRBV7-9,TRBJ2-1,CASSWTSTRGDEQFF,TGTGCCAGCAGTTGGACTAGCACCAGGGGGGATGAGCAGTTCTTC
TRBD2,-,TRBV28,TRBJ2-7,CASSHLLLTSVGGYEQYF,TGTGCCAGCAGTCACCTCCTGCTGACTAGCGTGGGGGGCTACGAGCAGTACTTC
TRBD2,-,TRBV10-3,TRBJ2-3,CAIRQGLAATDTQYF,TGTGCCATCAGACAGGGACTAGCGGCCACAGATACGCAGTATTTT
-,once,TRBV15,TRBJ2-7,CATSRDQRTDRGEQYF,TGTGCCACCAGCAGAGATCAAAGGACAGATAGGGGCGAGCAGTACTTC
-,once,TRBV5-1,TRBJ1-1,CASSFERNTEAFF,TGCGCCAGCAGCTTTGAGAGGAACACTGAAGCTTTCTTT
-,once,TRBV2,TRBJ2-1,CASSDGRDGSFHEQFF,TGTGCCAGCAGTGATGGGCGGGACGGCTCTTTCCATGAGCAGTTCTTC
-,few,TRBV19,TRBJ1-4,CASSMEADNEKLFF,TGTGCCAGTAGTATGGAGGCGGATAATGAAAAACTGTTTTTT
-,-,TRBV13,TRBJ1-4,CASRQWATGSLLNEKLFF,TGTGCCAGCAGACAGTGGGCGACAGGTTCGCTACTCAATGAAAAACTGTTTTTT
TRBD2,few,TRBV10-2,TRBJ2-1,CASSVTGGRTEQFF,TGCGCCAGCAGTGTTACGGGAGGGCGAACTGAGCAGTTCTTC
TRBD2,-,TRBV27,TRBJ2-7,CASSPRLAASYEQYF,TGTGCCAGCAGTCCCAGACTAGCGGCCTCCTACGAGCAGTACTTC
-,-,TRBV18,TRBJ1-4,CASSPPLAGNEKLFF,TGTGCCAGCTCACCACCGTTGGCGGGGAATGAAAAACTGTTTTTT
TRBD2,-,TRBV6-4,TRBJ2-3,CASSETSTTPTQYF,TGTGCCAGCAGTGAGACTAGCACCACCCCTACGCAGTATTTT
-,-,TRBV7-8,TRBJ1-3,CASSPSAGAGNTIYF,TGTGCCAGCAGCCCCTCGGCAGGGGCGGGAAACACCATATATTTT
-,-,TRBV5-1,TRBJ2-5,CASSLNPPRYQETQYF,TGCGCCAGCAGCTTGAATCCCCCCCGGTACCAAGAGACCCAGTACTTC
-,-,TRBV27,TRBJ2-7,CASTGEYEQYF,TGTGCCAGCACAGGGGAGTACGAGCAGTACTTC
-,-,TRBV27,TRBJ2-7,CASSPAAATYEQYF,TGTGCCAGCAGTCCAGCGGCCGCCACCTACGAGCAGTACTTC
-,-,TRBV14,TRBJ1-2,CASSLGVRVANYGYTF,TGTGCCAGCAGCCTCGGGGTGCGGGTAGCTAACTATGGCTACACCTTC
-,-,TRBV6-6,TRBJ2-7,CASRPPGLSYEQYF,TGTGCCAGCAGACCACCGGGACTCTCCTACGAGCAGTACTTC
TRBD2,-,TRBV18,TRBJ2-7,CASSPLLGGRVHEQYF,TGTGCCAGTTCACCACTTCTTGGCGGGAGGGTCCACGAGCAGTACTTC
TRBD2,-,TRBV7-2,TRBJ2-3,CASSLDWTSGLYTDTQYF,TGTGCCAGCAGCTTAGACTGGACTAGCGGGTTATACACAGATACGCAGTATTTT
-,-,TRBV28,TRBJ2-2,CASSTHNGGRRELFF,TGTGCCAGCAGTACACATAATGGGGGGAGAAGGGAGCTGTTTTTT
-,-,TRBV11-3,TRBJ1-2,CASSPRGGVGYTF,TGTGCCAGCAGCCCGAGAGGAGGGGTTGGCTACACCTTC
-,-,TRBV12-5,TRBJ2-3,CASGLVKRSTDTQYF,TGTGCTAGTGGTTTGGTAAAGCGGTCCACAGATACGCAGTATTTT
-,-,TRBV14,TRBJ1-4,CASSQVSHRENEKLFF,TGTGCCAGCAGCCAAGTTAGTCACAGGGAAAATGAAAAACTGTTTTTT
TRBD1,-,TRBV19,TRBJ2-1,CASSKGQGLDEQFF,TGTGCCAGTAGTAAGGGACAGGGGCTTGATGAGCAGTTCTTC
TRBD2,-,TRBV12-5,TRBJ2-1,CASVWTGPGLAGVNGEQFF,TGTGCTAGTGTCTGGACAGGTCCGGGACTAGCGGGAGTGAACGGTGAGCAGTTCTTC
TRBD1,-,TRBV27,TRBJ1-5,CASANRGLGNQPQHF,TGTGCCAGCGCAAACAGGGGGCTCGGCAATCAGCCCCAGCATTTT
TRBD2,-,TRBV28,TRBJ2-7,CASRTPIAGDGYEQYF,TGTGCCAGCAGGACGCCGATAGCGGGAGACGGCTACGAGCAGTACTTC
TRBD1,-,TRBV13,TRBJ2-7,CASSFITGGPYEQYF,TGTGCCAGCAGCTTCATAACAGGGGGACCCTACGAGCAGTACTTC
TRBD2,-,TRBV2,TRBJ2-3,CASRKREGGRDTQYF,TGTGCCAGCAGGAAGCGGGAGGGGGGGCGAGATACGCAGTATTTT
-,-,TRBV5-4,TRBJ1-2,CASSLARSGGVPPGGYTF,TGTGCCAGCAGCTTGGCCAGATCGGGAGGGGTTCCTCCGGGGGGCTACACCTTC
-,few,TRBV18,TRBJ1-1,CASSLIDSNTEAFF,TGTGCCAGCTCACTGATAGACTCGAACACTGAAGCTTTCTTT